The following is a T cell receptor (beta chain) sequence with its context. Generated by immunoSEQ multiplex PCR, the TCRdb table keeps only in-frame clones and is missing some. This table has 120,000 or so clones, approximately 68% appearing once. This specimen belongs to a study of blood T cell repertoires in COVID-19. This CDR3 has 16 residues. The V gene's germline CDR1 is MGHDK and CDR2 SYGVNS. After removal of 1 base from V and 6 bases from J, the junction contained 9 bases not matched to a gene. The chain couples TRBV25-1 to TRBJ2-3; TRBD1 agrees at 8 bases. The source is a woman in her seventies with acute or convalescent COVID-19. The sample comprised peripheral blood. In DNA, the CDR3 is TGTGCCAGCAGTGAATGGGCGGCAGGGGGCTCCGATACGCAGTATTTT. Its protein is CASSEWAAGGSDTQYF. The full variable domain, completed using reference TRBV25-1 and TRBJ2-3, is EADIYQTPRYLVIGTGKKITLECSQTMGHDKMYWYQQDPGMELHLIHYSYGVNSTEKGDLSSESTVSRIRTEHFPLTLESARPSHTSQYLCASSEWAAGGSDTQYFGPGTRLTVL.